What follows are 23 T cell receptor beta chains derived from one specimen sequenced in a study of blood T cells in healthy people across ages. It was with a sample-barcoded 5' primer and a J-beta primer mix that a second PCR of roughly 6 to 12 cycles was run. Each CDR3 protein is one row after TCRdb ran MiXCR on the 5' RACE reads. The repertoire holds 1.5 million to 2 million distinct CDR3 sequences, with roughly 52% as singletons. The specimen sequenced was blood. All receptors come from a woman in her thirties or forties in good health.

This clonotype was recorded at least ten times. This sequence joins TRBV10-3 and TRBJ2-5; D possibly corresponds to TRBD2 (6 bases). Trimming removed 4 bases at V and 2 bases at J, with 8 bases between. Germline V gene data show CDR1 as ENHRY and CDR2 as SYGVKD. The CDR3 is 13 amino acids. DNA for the CDR3: TGTGCCATCAGTGTTAGCGGACAAGAGACCCAGTACTTC. The encoded protein is CAISVSGQETQYF.

The chain recombines TRBV28 with TRBJ1-4; 9 bases are a match to TRBD1. This CDR3 has 15 residues. Looked up from germline, CDR1 is MDHEN and CDR2 is SYDVKM. V shed 7 bases and J 3 bases; nucleotides not matched to a gene: 6. The CDR3 bases are TGTGCCAGCAATCCGGGACAGGGATCTAATGAAAAACTGTTTTTT. It yields the protein CASNPGQGSNEKLFF.

CDR3 sequence reads: CASSSPKVQSTDTQYF. The DNA of the CDR3 is TGTGCCAGCAGCTCGCCTAAGGTACAGAGCACAGATACGCAGTATTTT. The chain combines TRBV21-1 with TRBJ2-3. TRBV21-1 is designated a pseudogene. The CDR3 covers 16 residues.

The sample holds many counts of this clonotype. The gene calls are TRBV7-2 and TRBJ2-3; the D gene could be TRBD1 or TRBD2 (6 bases each). CDR1 is SGHTA and CDR2 is FQGNSA in the germline V gene. This CDR3 spans 14 amino acids. Trimming shortened V by 1 base and J by 5 bases, and 10 bases separated the two germline ends. The CDR3 DNA reads as TGTGCCAGCAGCTTAGGGGGGGCAATAGATACGCAGTATTTT. Its translation is CASSLGGAIDTQYF.

This rearrangement joins TRBV7-2 to TRBJ1-3; 7 bases map to TRBD1. CDR3 size: 16 residues. In germline, CDR1 is SGHTA, CDR2 FQGNSA. Trimming took 1 base from V and 3 from J; bases not matched to a gene: 6. CDR3 DNA: TGTGCCAGCAGCTTAGTGAAGGACAGGCGTGGAAACACCATATATTTT. Translation gives CASSLVKDRRGNTIYF.

V is TRBV29-1 and J is TRBJ2-5; TRBD2 matches at 8 bases. The CDR3 is made up of 16 amino acids. Losses at the gene ends were 0 bases for V and 0 bases for J; bases not matched to a gene: 6. CDR1 SQVTM and CDR2 ANQGSEA come from the germline V gene. In DNA, the CDR3 is TGCAGCGTTGAAGAATGGGCGGGGGGTTACCAAGAGACCCAGTACTTC. Amino acids: CSVEEWAGGYQETQYF.

This CDR3 reads CASSSPGQGHQPQHF. The DNA for the CDR3 is TGTGCCAGCAGTTCACCGGGACAGGGGCATCAGCCCCAGCATTTT. The rearrangement uses TRBV28 and TRBJ1-5; 10 bases align to TRBD1. This CDR3 is 15 amino acids long. Germline CDR1 and CDR2: MDHEN and SYDVKM. V lost 4 bases, J lost 5 bases, and 5 bases stayed unmatched.

V and J are TRBV6-6 and TRBJ2-1; D tentatively fits TRBD1 or TRBD2 (5 bases each). Germline loops: CDR1 MNHNY, CDR2 SVGAGI (reference sequence). V lost 2 bases and J 1 base, leaving 9 bases between the germline ends. The CDR3 is made up of 15 amino acids. CDR3 region: CASSYPGQSYNEQFF. The CDR3, as DNA: TGTGCCAGCAGTTACCCGGGGCAGTCCTACAATGAGCAGTTCTTC.

This clonotype has only one observation. This sequence joins TRBV10-3 and TRBJ2-3, with TRBD2 as a possible D gene (7 bases). V lost 10 bases, J lost 5 bases, and 13 bases lay in between. This CDR3 has 12 amino acids. CDR1 and CDR2 from the germline V gene are ENHRY and SYGVKD. DNA for the CDR3: TGTGCCACCGGGGGGCAGGGAGATACGCAGTATTTT. As protein: CATGGQGDTQYF.

The chain employs TRBV6-5 and TRBJ2-5, with no clear D. The germline V gene encodes CDR1 MNHEY and CDR2 SVGAGI. With 4 bases removed from V and 0 bases from J, the gap between germline ends came to 9 bases. The CDR3 totals 14 residues. CDR3 in amino acids: CASSSARHQETQYF. In nucleotides, the CDR3 is TGTGCCAGCAGTTCGGCGAGGCACCAAGAGACCCAGTACTTC.

The chain employs TRBV27 and TRBJ2-5; 7 positions match TRBD2. The J segment lost 5 bases and the V segment lost 6 bases, leaving 15 bases of the junction unmatched. The CDR3 covers 16 residues. CDR1 is MNHEY and CDR2 is SMNVEV in the germline V gene (reference sequence). The CDR3 DNA sequence: TGTGCCAGCAGAGTGAAAAGCGGGGAAGTTAGGGAGACCCAGTACTTC. Protein sequence: CASRVKSGEVRETQYF.

J is TRBJ2-1 and V is TRBV5-1; D possibly corresponds to TRBD1 (5 bases). The germline V gene encodes CDR1 SGHRS and CDR2 YFSETQ. Trimming took 0 bases from V and 7 from J, leaving 14 bases between them. The CDR3 has 15 amino acids. DNA of the CDR3: TGCGCCAGCAGCTTGGATGGTCAGGGATTTAATGAGCAGTTCTTC. Its protein product is CASSLDGQGFNEQFF. The whole variable domain, filled in from reference TRBV5-1 and TRBJ2-1, reads KAGVTQTPRYLIKTRGQQVTLSCSPISGHRSVSWYQQTPGQGLQFLFEYFSETQRNKGNFPGRFSGRQFSNSRSEMNVSTLELGDSALYLCASSLDGQGFNEQFFGPGTRLTVL.

The CDR3 nucleotides read TGTGCCAGCAGCCATGCCTCTACTAATTCACCCCTCCACTTT. This codes for CASSHASTNSPLHF. This chain connects TRBV7-2 to TRBJ1-6, with D uncertain. Trimming left V 5 bases short and J 6 bases short, with 11 bases between. Germline V lookup: CDR1 SGHTA, CDR2 FQGNSA. The CDR3 runs to 14 residues.

This clonotype was seen more than once but under ten times. V is TRBV4-3 and J is TRBJ2-1, with 8 bases aligning to TRBD2. The CDR3 consists of 17 residues. Losses at the gene ends were 0 bases for V and 1 base for J; bases not matched to a gene: 5. From germline, CDR1 is LGHNA and CDR2 YSLEER. The CDR3 sequence: CASSQEQRGTSYNEQFF. For the CDR3, the DNA is TGCGCCAGCAGCCAAGAGCAGCGGGGGACTTCCTACAATGAGCAGTTCTTC.

The chain links TRBV29-1 to TRBJ1-2; D unclear. The germline V gene has CDR1 SQVTM and CDR2 ANQGSEA. V shed 1 base and J shed 0 bases, with 9 bases lying between them. The CDR3 runs to 14 residues. In DNA, the CDR3 is TGCAGCGTTGAAGGGGGTCCCACTAACTATGGCTACACCTTC. It yields the protein CSVEGGPTNYGYTF.

This clonotype was counted between two and nine times. The germline gene is not matched at one end of the junction; a read error may be the cause. The gene calls are TRBV20-1 and TRBJ1-6; D is unclear. The CDR3 runs to 16 residues. CDR1 DFQATT and CDR2 SNEGSKA come from the germline V gene (reference sequence). The CDR3 reads CSASVLMSSYNSPLHF. The CDR3 DNA reads as TGCAGTGCTAGCGTGCTAATGAGCTCCTATAATTCGCCCCTCCACTTT.

The chain combines TRBV6-2 or TRBV6-3 with TRBJ2-6; 9 nucleotides line up with TRBD1. This CDR3 contains 18 residues. Germline V gives CDR1 MNHEY, CDR2 SVGEGT. Trimming cost V 5 bases and J 0 bases; bases outside gene matches: 8. The CDR3 spells CASSLDRGKRSGANVLTF. The CDR3 DNA reads as TGTGCCAGCAGTCTTGACAGGGGGAAACGCTCTGGGGCCAACGTCCTGACTTTC.

This clonotype has a handful of counts. The genes are TRBV6-2 or TRBV6-3 and TRBJ2-7; 8 positions match TRBD2. CDR1 MNHEY and CDR2 SVGEGT come from the germline V gene. Trimming at V came to 6 bases and at J to 0 bases, leaving 7 bases not matched to a gene. The CDR3 has 15 residues. Here the CDR3 reads CASRHGGVPSYEQYF. The DNA for the CDR3 is TGTGCCAGCAGACACGGGGGGGTCCCCTCCTACGAGCAGTACTTC.

The rearrangement uses TRBV7-3 and TRBJ1-4; D remains unclear. Germline V gene sequence: CDR1 SGHTA, CDR2 FQGTGA. The CDR3 is 16 residues long. Trimming removed 1 base at V and 0 bases at J, with 9 bases between. The CDR3 reads CASSLRRVTTNEKLFF. The CDR3 bases are TGTGCCAGCAGCTTAAGGCGGGTGACAACTAATGAAAAACTGTTTTTT.

In nucleotides, the CDR3 is TGCAGCGTGGCGACAGGGGCTGGGGCCAACGTCCTGACTTTC. Translation gives CSVATGAGANVLTF. The J gene is TRBJ2-6, the V gene TRBV29-1; 8 bases fit TRBD1. The germline V gene encodes CDR1 SQVTM and CDR2 ANQGSEA. J lost 2 bases, V lost 6 bases, and 3 bases had no gene match. The CDR3 loop spans 14 amino acids.

This clonotype was counted a few times. The V gene is TRBV20-1, the J gene TRBJ2-5, with 7 bases matching TRBD1. The CDR3 is 13 amino acids. CDR1 is DFQATT, CDR2 SNEGSKA, per germline (reference sequence). J lost 1 base, V lost 5 bases, and 4 bases had no gene match. The CDR3 loop reads CSAPGQVQETQYF. The CDR3 DNA sequence: TGCAGTGCTCCAGGACAGGTCCAAGAGACCCAGTACTTC.

This clonotype was found once. The DNA of the CDR3 is TGTGCCACCAGTGAGCATCCACAGGGGGTACTGGTAGATACGCAGTATTTT. Protein product: CATSEHPQGVLVDTQYF. The chain is built from TRBV24-1 and TRBJ2-3, with 8 bases aligning to TRBD1. The CDR3 loop spans 17 amino acids. The V segment lost 4 bases and the J segment 5 bases; nucleotides outside the gene matches: 13. Per germline, CDR1 KGHDR and CDR2 SFDVKD.

In this sample, this clonotype turned up a few times. The rearrangement links TRBV7-9 to TRBJ1-2; D is possibly TRBD1 (5 bases). V gave up 4 bases and J gave up 2 bases, with 17 bases separating them. The CDR3 sequence is 16 residues long. Per the germline V gene, CDR1 is SEHNR and CDR2 is FQNEAQ (reference sequence). CDR3 in amino acids: CASSYTTVDGNYGYTF. CDR3 bases: TGTGCCAGCAGCTACACGACAGTAGATGGCAACTATGGCTACACCTTC.